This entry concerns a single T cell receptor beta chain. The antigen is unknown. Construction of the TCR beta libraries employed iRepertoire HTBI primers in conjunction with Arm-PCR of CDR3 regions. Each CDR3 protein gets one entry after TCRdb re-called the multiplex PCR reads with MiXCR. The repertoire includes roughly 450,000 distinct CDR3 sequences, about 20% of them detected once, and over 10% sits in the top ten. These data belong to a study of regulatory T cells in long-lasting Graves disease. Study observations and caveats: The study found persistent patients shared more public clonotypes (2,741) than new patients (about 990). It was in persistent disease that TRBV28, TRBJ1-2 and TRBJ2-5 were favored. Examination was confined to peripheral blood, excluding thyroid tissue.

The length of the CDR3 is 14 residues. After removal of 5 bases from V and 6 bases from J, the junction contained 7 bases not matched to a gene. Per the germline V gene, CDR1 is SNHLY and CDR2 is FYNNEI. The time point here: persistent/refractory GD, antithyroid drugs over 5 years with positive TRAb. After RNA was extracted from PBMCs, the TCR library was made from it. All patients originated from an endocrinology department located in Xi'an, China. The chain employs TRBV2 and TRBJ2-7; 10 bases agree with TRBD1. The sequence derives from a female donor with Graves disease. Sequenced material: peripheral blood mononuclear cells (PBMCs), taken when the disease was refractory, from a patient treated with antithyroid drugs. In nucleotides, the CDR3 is TGTGCCAGCAGTTGCCGGGACAGGGGCCGCGAGCAGTACTTC. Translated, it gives CASSCRDRGREQYF.